Below are 15 T cell receptor beta chains sequenced from a single sample in a study of post-analysis software for immune sequencing data. The antigens these receptors bind are not known. The TCR beta cDNA libraries contained unique molecular identifiers. Each CDR3 protein gets one entry after TCRdb re-called the PCR reads with MiXCR. The repertoire holds about 540,000 distinct CDR3 sequences, with under 40% as singletons. General study points: The study found TRBV5-6, TRBV5-1 and TRBV20-1 among several TRBV segments more frequent in patients than controls.

The sample comprised blood. The receptors were gathered from a girl aged 2-17 years with multiple sclerosis.

V gene TRBV2 combines with J gene TRBJ2-7, with D unresolved. This CDR3 has 17 amino acids. From germline, CDR1 is SNHLY and CDR2 FYNNEI. Trimming took off 8 bases at V and 2 bases at J, with 25 bases between the two ends. Here the CDR3 DNA reads TGTGCCAGCCCTGTGGCCAGCCTAATAGAAAATGCCTACGAGCAGTACTTC. It specifies CASPVASLIENAYEQYF.

V is TRBV12-3 or TRBV12-4 and J is TRBJ2-1; 10 bases match TRBD1. CDR3 length: 16 residues. Unmatched junction bases numbered 9, after V lost 5 bases and J lost 5 bases. CDR3 in DNA: TGTGCCAGCAGTCCGACTGGGACAGGGGTTAACAATGAGCAGTTCTTC. Translation: CASSPTGTGVNNEQFF.

This clonotype appeared once. The CDR3 loop is CSAPPRGVDEQYF. The CDR3, as DNA: TGCAGTGCCCCCCCGAGGGGGGTAGACGAGCAGTACTTC. The rearrangement links TRBV20-1 to TRBJ2-7, with D possibly called TRBD1 or TRBD2 (6 bases each). The CDR3 runs 13 residues. Germline CDR1 is DFQATT and CDR2 is SNEGSKA (reference sequence). The V gene lost 6 bases and the J gene lost 5 bases, with 17 bases spanning the gap.

The chain uses TRBV2 and TRBJ2-1; 7 nucleotides match TRBD2. Trimming at V came to 2 bases and at J to 10 bases, leaving 11 bases not matched to a gene. The germline gives CDR1 SNHLY, CDR2 FYNNEI. The CDR3 has 15 residues. The CDR3 region has the DNA TGTGCCAGCAGTGAATTGGGGGGGACGCCCGGGGAGCAGTTCTTC. Encoded protein: CASSELGGTPGEQFF.

The J gene is TRBJ2-5, the V gene TRBV20-1, with D perhaps TRBD2 (6 bases). CDR1 is DFQATT and CDR2 is SNEGSKA in the germline V gene (reference sequence). V lost 0 bases and J 1 base, leaving 12 bases between the germline ends. The CDR3 is made up of 15 amino acids. In DNA form, the CDR3 reads TGCAGTGCTAGAGAGGTAGCGGCCACCCAAGAGACCCAGTACTTC. Amino acid sequence: CSAREVAATQETQYF.

The gene calls are TRBV29-1 and TRBJ2-3; TRBD2 aligns across 8 bases. CDR1 is SQVTM and CDR2 is ANQGSEA in the germline V gene. V trimming: 4 bases; J trimming: 1 base; junction bases outside the gene matches: 1. The CDR3 is 13 residues long. The CDR3 DNA is TGCAGCGTTGGGCGGGGGGGCACAGATACGCAGTATTTT. Translation gives CSVGRGGTDTQYF.

The V gene is TRBV7-9, the J gene TRBJ1-2; 9 bases match TRBD1. The CDR3 has 15 amino acids. Looked up from germline, CDR1 is SEHNR and CDR2 is FQNEAQ (reference sequence). V lost 5 bases to trimming and J lost 4 bases; unmatched junction nucleotides: 8. Here the CDR3 reads CASSGSGTGTYGYTF. The CDR3, as DNA: TGTGCCAGCAGCGGATCCGGGACAGGGACCTATGGCTACACCTTC. Full variable domain (missing parts from reference TRBV7-9 and TRBJ1-2): DTGVSQNPRHKITKRGQNVTFRCDPISEHNRLYWYRQTLGQGPEFLTYFQNEAQLEKSRLLSDRFSAERPKGSFSTLEIQRTEQGDSAMYLCASSGSGTGTYGYTFGSGTRLTVV.

The V gene is TRBV3-1, the J gene TRBJ1-1; TRBD1 agrees at 7 bases. The CDR3 is 16 amino acids. The ends lost 4 bases at V and 3 bases at J; junction bases unmatched: 11. Germline CDR1 and CDR2: LGHDT and YNNKEL (reference sequence). The CDR3 loop reads CASSPISQGGDTEAFF. CDR3 coding DNA: TGTGCCAGCAGCCCTATATCCCAGGGGGGGGACACTGAAGCTTTCTTT. The entire variable domain, with the rest obtained from reference TRBV3-1 and TRBJ1-1, is as follows: DTAVSQTPKYLVTQMGNDKSIKCEQNLGHDTMYWYKQDSKKFLKIMFSYNNKELIINETVPNRFSPKSPDKAHLNLHINSLELGDSAVYFCASSPISQGGDTEAFFGQGTRLTVV.

The rearrangement joins TRBV12-3 or TRBV12-4 to TRBJ2-3; 9 bases match TRBD2. This CDR3 has 14 residues. V lost 8 bases, J lost 4 bases, and 7 bases stayed unmatched. The CDR3 nucleotides are TGTGCCAGCTCCTCCGGGACTAGCCCAGATACGCAGTATTTT. Encoded protein: CASSSGTSPDTQYF.

The chain links TRBV2 to TRBJ2-1; 7 positions agree with TRBD1. The CDR3 has 14 residues. The ends lost 2 bases at V and 4 bases at J; junction bases unmatched: 2. CDR1 SNHLY and CDR2 FYNNEI come from the germline V gene. The CDR3 coding sequence is TGTGCCAGCAGTGAATGGGACAGTTACAATGAGCAGTTCTTC. Residues: CASSEWDSYNEQFF.

This clonotype has more than one count but fewer than ten. The chain uses TRBV14 and TRBJ1-2, with D maybe TRBD1 (6 bases). CDR3 length: 15 amino acids. The V end lost 0 bases, the J end lost 8 bases, and 16 bases lay between the germline ends. Germline loops: CDR1 SGHDN, CDR2 FVKESK. The CDR3 DNA is TGTGCCAGCAGCCAAGAATGGTGGGACAAATCGGGCTACACCTTC. It specifies CASSQEWWDKSGYTF.

This clonotype was observed a handful of times. J is TRBJ2-1 and V is TRBV10-3; D unclear. Germline values: CDR1 ENHRY, CDR2 SYGVKD. The CDR3 extends over 12 amino acids. The V gene lost 4 bases and the J gene lost 4 bases, with 5 bases spanning the gap. Here the CDR3 reads CAISVPYNEQFF. The CDR3 DNA follows: TGTGCCATCAGTGTACCTTACAATGAGCAGTTCTTC.

This clonotype appeared a few times. The CDR3 spells CSAIRLAGNEQYF. CDR3 sequence (DNA): TGCAGTGCAATTAGACTAGCGGGGAACGAGCAGTACTTC. The J gene is TRBJ2-5, the V gene TRBV20-1; 11 nucleotides align to TRBD2. The J call may be faulty, since TRBJ2-7 better matches the DNA end. In germline, CDR1 is DFQATT, CDR2 SNEGSKA (reference sequence). CDR3 size: 13 residues.

V is TRBV29-1 and J is TRBJ2-3; D ambiguous. Trimming removed 6 bases from V and 4 bases from J, with 17 bases in between. Germline V gene lookup returns CDR1 SQVTM and CDR2 ANQGSEA. The CDR3 has 14 residues. The CDR3: CSVEPSSRPDTQYF. In nucleotides, the CDR3 is TGCAGCGTGGAGCCCTCCTCTAGACCAGATACGCAGTATTTT.

The CDR3 spells CASSEGLGTDTQYF. The CDR3 region has the DNA TGTGCCAGCAGTGAGGGACTCGGCACAGATACGCAGTATTTT. The rearrangement uses TRBV2 and TRBJ2-3, with a weak D call TRBD2 (6 bases). The V and J ends lost 3 bases and 1 base respectively, with 8 bases between them. The length of the CDR3 is 14 residues. Germline values: CDR1 SNHLY, CDR2 FYNNEI.